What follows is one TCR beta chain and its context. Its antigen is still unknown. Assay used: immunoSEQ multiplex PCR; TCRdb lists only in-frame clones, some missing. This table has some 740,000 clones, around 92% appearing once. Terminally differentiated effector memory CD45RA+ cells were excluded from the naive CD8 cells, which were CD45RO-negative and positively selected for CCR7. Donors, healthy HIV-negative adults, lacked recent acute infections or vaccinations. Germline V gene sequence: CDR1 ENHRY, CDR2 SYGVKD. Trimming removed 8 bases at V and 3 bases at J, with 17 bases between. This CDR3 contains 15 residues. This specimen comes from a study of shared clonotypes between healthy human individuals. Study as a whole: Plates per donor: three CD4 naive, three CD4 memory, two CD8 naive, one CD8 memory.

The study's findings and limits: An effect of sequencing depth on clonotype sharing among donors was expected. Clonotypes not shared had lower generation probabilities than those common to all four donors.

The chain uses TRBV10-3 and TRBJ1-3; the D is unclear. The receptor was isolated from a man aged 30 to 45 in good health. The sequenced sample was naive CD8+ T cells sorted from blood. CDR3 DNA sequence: TGTGCCATCGAAAAGAACAGCGACTTTGGAAACACCATATATTTT. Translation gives CAIEKNSDFGNTIYF.